Below, 2 T cell receptor beta chains from the same sample are listed, as sequenced in a study of CD8+ T cells in alopecia areata. As for treatment: oral pan-JAK inhibitor, 5-10 mg twice daily. Reverse transcribed after extraction, RNA yielded cDNA as the sequencing template. The data were produced by immunoSEQ multiplex PCR, yet TCRdb's version contains in-frame clones alone and is incomplete. The sample carries roughly 180,000 clones, approximately 51% recorded once. Material: CD8+ T cells sorted from blood, obtained around week 54, from a patient treated with tofacitinib. The receptors were gathered from a human donor with alopecia areata.

The sample holds a few counts of this clone. The chain's CDR3 is CASSLTVNSPLHF. In nucleotides, the CDR3 is TGTGCCAGCAGCCTTACGGTTAATTCACCCCTCCACTTT. This sequence joins TRBV27 and TRBJ1-6; D unresolved. Germline CDR1 and CDR2: MNHEY and SMNVEV (reference sequence). Trimming left V 6 bases short and J 6 bases short, with 9 bases between. This CDR3 is 13 amino acids long.

The V call is TRBV12-5, the J call TRBJ1-2, with 9 bases identical to TRBD1. The CDR3 is made up of 15 amino acids. V lost 4 bases, J lost 0 bases, and 3 bases stayed unmatched. CDR1 is LGHNT and CDR2 is FRNRAP in the germline V gene. The CDR3 bases are TGTGCTAGTGGTTGGACAGGGGAAGCTAACTATGGCTACACCTTC. This sequence encodes CASGWTGEANYGYTF.